The T cell receptor beta chain under discussion was sequenced for a study of T cell responses to AZD1222 COVID-19 vaccine. Study-wide context: Researchers grouped second doses given at about 4 or about 12 weeks into one pool. Overall study results and limits: Donors in the cohort were predominantly white British and more often female, and clonal diversity was possibly underestimated. Along spike, vaccine-associated CD4 TCRs were found throughout, with dominance at 160-218 and 743-854. None of the repertoires were sampled until the peak T cell response had passed.

Per germline, CDR1 MGHRA and CDR2 YSYEKL. The V and J ends lost 1 base and 0 bases respectively, with 10 bases between them. There are 16 residues in the CDR3. A word on this clone: Antigen unknown.

The table came from immunoSEQ multiplex PCR; TCRdb's copy has only in-frame clones and leaves some out. Of some 200,000 clones detected, over 80% appear once; the ten largest clones hold 10%. The V and J genes are TRBV4-1 and TRBJ1-5; D ambiguous. The input for sequencing was peripheral blood, taken on day 0 of AZD1222 vaccination. The sequence derives from an adult in good health. CDR3 sequence: CASSQVRANSNQPQHF. DNA of the CDR3: TGCGCCAGCAGCCAAGTCCGTGCTAATAGCAATCAGCCCCAGCATTTT.